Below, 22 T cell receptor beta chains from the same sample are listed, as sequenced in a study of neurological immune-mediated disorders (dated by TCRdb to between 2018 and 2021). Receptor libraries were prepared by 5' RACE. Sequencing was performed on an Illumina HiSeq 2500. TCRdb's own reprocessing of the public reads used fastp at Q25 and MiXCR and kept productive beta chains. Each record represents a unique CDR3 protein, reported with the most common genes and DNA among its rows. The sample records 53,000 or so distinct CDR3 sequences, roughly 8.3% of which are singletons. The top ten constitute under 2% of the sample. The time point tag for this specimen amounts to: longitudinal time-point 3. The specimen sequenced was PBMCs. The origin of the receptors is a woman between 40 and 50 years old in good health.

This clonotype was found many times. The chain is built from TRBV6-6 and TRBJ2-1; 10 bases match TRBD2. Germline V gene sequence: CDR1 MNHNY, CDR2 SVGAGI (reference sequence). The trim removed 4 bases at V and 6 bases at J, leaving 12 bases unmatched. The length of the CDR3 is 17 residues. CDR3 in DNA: TGTGCCAGCAGTTCCCCCCCTCTAGCGGGGGTTCCCAATGAGCAGTTCTTC. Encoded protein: CASSSPPLAGVPNEQFF.

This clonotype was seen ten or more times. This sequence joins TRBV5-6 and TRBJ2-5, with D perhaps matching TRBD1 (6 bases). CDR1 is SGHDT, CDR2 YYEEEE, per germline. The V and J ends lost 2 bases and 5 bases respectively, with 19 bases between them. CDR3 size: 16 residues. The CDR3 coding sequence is TGTGCCAGCAGCTTAGGACAGAGCCGTCAATTGGAGACCCAGTACTTC. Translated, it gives CASSLGQSRQLETQYF.

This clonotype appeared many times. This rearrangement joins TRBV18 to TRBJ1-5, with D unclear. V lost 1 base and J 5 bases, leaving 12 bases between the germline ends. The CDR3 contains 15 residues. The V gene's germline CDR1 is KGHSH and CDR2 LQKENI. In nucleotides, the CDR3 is TGTGCCAGCTCACCACAGGCAGAGAGGCATCAGCCCCAGCATTTT. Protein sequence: CASSPQAERHQPQHF. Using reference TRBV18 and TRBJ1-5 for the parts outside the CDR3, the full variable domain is NAGVMQNPRHLVRRRGQEARLRCSPMKGHSHVYWYRQLPEEGLKFMVYLQKENIIDESGMPKERFSAEFPKEGPSILRIQQVVRGDSAAYFCASSPQAERHQPQHFGDGTRLSIL.

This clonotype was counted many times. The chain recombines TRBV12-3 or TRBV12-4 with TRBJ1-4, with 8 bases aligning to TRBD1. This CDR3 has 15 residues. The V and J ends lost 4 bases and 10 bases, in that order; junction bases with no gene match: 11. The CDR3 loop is CASSSNQGALGKLFF. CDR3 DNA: TGTGCCAGCAGTTCGAATCAGGGGGCGCTGGGAAAACTGTTTTTT.

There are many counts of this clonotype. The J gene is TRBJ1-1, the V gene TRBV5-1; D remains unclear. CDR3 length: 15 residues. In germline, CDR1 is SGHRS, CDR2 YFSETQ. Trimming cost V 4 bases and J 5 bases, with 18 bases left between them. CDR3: CASSLQNEGWTEAFF. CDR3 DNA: TGCGCCAGCAGCCTGCAAAACGAGGGTTGGACTGAAGCTTTCTTT.

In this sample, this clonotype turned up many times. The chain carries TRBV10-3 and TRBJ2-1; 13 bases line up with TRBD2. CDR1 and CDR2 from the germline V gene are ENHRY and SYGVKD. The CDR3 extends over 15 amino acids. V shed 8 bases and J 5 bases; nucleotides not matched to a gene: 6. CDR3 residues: CAIRTSGGENNEQFF. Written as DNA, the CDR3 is TGTGCCATCCGGACTAGCGGGGGCGAGAACAATGAGCAGTTCTTC.

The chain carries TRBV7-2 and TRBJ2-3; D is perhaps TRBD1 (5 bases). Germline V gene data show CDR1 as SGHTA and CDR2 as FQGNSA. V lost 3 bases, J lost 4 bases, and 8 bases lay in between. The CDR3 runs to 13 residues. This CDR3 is CASSLGPADTQYF. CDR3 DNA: TGTGCCAGCAGCTTGGGGCCGGCAGATACGCAGTATTTT.

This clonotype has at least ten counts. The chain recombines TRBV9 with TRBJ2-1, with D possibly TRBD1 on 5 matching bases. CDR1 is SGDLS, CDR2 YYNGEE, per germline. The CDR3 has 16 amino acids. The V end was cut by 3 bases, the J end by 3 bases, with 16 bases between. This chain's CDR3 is CASSATAGHHYNEQFF. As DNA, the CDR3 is TGTGCCAGCAGCGCGACGGCAGGACACCACTACAATGAGCAGTTCTTC.

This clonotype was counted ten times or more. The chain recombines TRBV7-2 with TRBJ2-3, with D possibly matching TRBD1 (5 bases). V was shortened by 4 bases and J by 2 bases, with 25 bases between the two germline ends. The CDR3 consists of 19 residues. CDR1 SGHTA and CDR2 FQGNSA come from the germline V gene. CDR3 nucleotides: TGTGCCAGCAGCTCACAGAAAGGAGTCGCAGGGATCCTCACAGATACGCAGTATTTT. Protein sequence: CASSSQKGVAGILTDTQYF.

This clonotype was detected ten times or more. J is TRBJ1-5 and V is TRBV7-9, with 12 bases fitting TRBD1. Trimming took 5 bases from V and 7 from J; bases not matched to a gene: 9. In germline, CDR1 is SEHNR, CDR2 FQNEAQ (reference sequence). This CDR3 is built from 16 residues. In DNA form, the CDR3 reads TGTGCCAGCAGCGGAGGGGGACAGGGGGCCGGCCAGCCCCAGCATTTT. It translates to CASSGGGQGAGQPQHF.

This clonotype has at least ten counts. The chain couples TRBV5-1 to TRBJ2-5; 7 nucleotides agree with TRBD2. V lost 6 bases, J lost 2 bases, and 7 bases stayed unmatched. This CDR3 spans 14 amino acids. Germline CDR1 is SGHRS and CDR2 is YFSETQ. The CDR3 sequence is CASTPTGGQETQYF. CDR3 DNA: TGCGCCAGCACCCCGACGGGAGGTCAAGAGACCCAGTACTTC.

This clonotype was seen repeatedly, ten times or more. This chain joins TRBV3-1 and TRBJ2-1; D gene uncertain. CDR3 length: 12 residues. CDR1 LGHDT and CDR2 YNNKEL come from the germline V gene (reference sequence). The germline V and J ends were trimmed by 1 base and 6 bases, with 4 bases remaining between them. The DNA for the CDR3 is TGTGCCAGCAGCCAAGTTTCCAATGAGCAGTTCTTC. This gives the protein CASSQVSNEQFF.

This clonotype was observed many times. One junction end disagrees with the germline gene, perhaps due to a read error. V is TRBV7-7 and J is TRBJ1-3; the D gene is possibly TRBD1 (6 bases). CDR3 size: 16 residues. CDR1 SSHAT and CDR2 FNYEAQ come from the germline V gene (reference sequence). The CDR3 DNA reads TGTGCTAGCAGCCAAGGCCCAGGGGTCAATGGAAACACCATATATTTT. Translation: CASSQGPGVNGNTIYF. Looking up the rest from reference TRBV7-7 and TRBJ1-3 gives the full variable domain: GAGVSQSPRYKVTKRGQDVTLRCDPISSHATLYWYQQALGQGPEFLTYFNYEAQPDKSGLPSDRFSAERPEGSISTLTIQRTEQRDSAMYRCASSQGPGVNGNTIYFGEGSWLTVV.

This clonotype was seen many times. As DNA, the CDR3 is TGTGCCAGCAGTGGCCCAGCCAACTATGGCTACACCTTC. It translates to CASSGPANYGYTF. V usage is TRBV12-3 or TRBV12-4 and J usage is TRBJ1-2; D uncertain. The germline V and J ends were trimmed by 5 bases and 2 bases, with 9 bases remaining between them. The CDR3 is 13 residues long.

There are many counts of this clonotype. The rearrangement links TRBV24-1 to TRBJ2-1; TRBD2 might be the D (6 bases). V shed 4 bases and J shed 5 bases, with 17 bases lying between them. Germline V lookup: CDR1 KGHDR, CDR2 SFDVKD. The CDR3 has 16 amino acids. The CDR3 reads CATSDLNPGLNNEQFF. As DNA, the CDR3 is TGTGCCACCAGTGACCTAAACCCGGGACTGAACAATGAGCAGTTCTTC.

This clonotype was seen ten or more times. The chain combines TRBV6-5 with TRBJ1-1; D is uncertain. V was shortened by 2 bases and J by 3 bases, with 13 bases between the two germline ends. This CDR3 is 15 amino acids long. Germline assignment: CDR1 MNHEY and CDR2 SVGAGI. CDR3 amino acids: CASSYAGRRDTEAFF. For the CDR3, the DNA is TGTGCCAGCAGTTACGCCGGTAGGAGGGACACTGAAGCTTTCTTT.

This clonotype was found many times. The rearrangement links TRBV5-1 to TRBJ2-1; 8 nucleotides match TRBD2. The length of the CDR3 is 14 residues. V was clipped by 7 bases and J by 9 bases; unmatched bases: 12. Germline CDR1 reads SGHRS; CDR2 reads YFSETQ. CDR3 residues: CASGLEREFSEQFF. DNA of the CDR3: TGCGCCAGCGGCCTTGAGCGGGAGTTCTCTGAGCAGTTCTTC. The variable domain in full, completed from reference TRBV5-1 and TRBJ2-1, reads KAGVTQTPRYLIKTRGQQVTLSCSPISGHRSVSWYQQTPGQGLQFLFEYFSETQRNKGNFPGRFSGRQFSNSRSEMNVSTLELGDSALYLCASGLEREFSEQFFGPGTRLTVL.

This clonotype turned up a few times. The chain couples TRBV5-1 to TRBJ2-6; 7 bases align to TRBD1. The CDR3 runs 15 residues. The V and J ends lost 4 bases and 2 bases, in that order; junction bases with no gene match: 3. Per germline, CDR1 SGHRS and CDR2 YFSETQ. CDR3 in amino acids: CASSPGTAGANVLTF. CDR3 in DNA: TGCGCCAGCAGCCCGGGGACAGCTGGGGCCAACGTCCTGACTTTC.

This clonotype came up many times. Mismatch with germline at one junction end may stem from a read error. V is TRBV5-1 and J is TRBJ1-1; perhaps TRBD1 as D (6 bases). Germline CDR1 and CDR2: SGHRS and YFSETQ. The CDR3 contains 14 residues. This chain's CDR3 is CASSLSGQGCAVGF. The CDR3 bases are TGCGCCAGCAGCTTGAGTGGCCAGGGGTGCGCTGTAGGGTTT.

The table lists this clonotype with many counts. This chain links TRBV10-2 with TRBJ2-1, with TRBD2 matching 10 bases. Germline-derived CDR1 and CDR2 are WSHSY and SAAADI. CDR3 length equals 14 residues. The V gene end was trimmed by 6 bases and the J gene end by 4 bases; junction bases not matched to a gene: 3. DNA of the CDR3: TGCGCCAGCAGCCTGACTAGCGGGTACAATGAGCAGTTCTTC. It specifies CASSLTSGYNEQFF.

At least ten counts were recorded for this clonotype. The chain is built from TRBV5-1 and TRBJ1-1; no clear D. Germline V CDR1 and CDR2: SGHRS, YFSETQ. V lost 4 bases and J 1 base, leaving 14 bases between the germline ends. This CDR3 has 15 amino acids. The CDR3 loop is CASSPSLKGNTEAFF. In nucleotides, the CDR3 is TGCGCCAGCAGCCCATCCCTTAAGGGGAACACTGAAGCTTTCTTT. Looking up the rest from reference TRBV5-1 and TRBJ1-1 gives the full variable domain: KAGVTQTPRYLIKTRGQQVTLSCSPISGHRSVSWYQQTPGQGLQFLFEYFSETQRNKGNFPGRFSGRQFSNSRSEMNVSTLELGDSALYLCASSPSLKGNTEAFFGQGTRLTVV.

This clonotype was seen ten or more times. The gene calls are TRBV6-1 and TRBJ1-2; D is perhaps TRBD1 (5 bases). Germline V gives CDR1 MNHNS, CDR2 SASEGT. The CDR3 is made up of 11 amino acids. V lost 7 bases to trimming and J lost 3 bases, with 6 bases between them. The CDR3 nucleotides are TGTGCCAGCACCAGGGACTATGGCTACACCTTC. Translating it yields CASTRDYGYTF.